Below, 10 T cell receptor beta chains from the same sample are listed, as sequenced in a study of blood T cell repertoires in COVID-19. Produced via immunoSEQ multiplex PCR; TCRdb's table is partial and in-frame only. The sample records around 300,000 clones, 75% to 90% being singletons. Specimen: peripheral blood. The receptors here all came from a woman aged 45-59 years with COVID-19, enrolled during active disease.

The chain couples TRBV27 to TRBJ2-7; 15 bases agree with TRBD2. Looked up from germline, CDR1 is MNHEY and CDR2 is SMNVEV (reference sequence). The CDR3 is 16 amino acids. V shed 6 bases and J 2 bases; nucleotides not matched to a gene: 5. The CDR3 spells CASRLGLAGGTYEQYF. The CDR3 bases are TGTGCCAGCAGGCTGGGACTAGCGGGAGGTACCTACGAGCAGTACTTC.

The chain links TRBV4-1 to TRBJ2-2; 7 bases align to TRBD2. The CDR3 has 15 amino acids. Germline V CDR1 and CDR2: MGHRA, YSYEKL. Germline trimming cut 1 base from V and 5 bases from J; bases unmatched to any gene: 4. CDR3 DNA sequence: TGCGCCAGCAGCCAAGTGGGGGGGGAAACCGGGGAGCTGTTTTTT. Translating gives CASSQVGGETGELFF.

This clone showed up just once. CDR3 amino acids: CASSDSSRSEAFF. The CDR3 DNA is TGTGCCAGCAGTGACAGTAGTAGATCTGAAGCTTTCTTT. The V call is TRBV6-2 or TRBV6-3, the J call TRBJ1-1, with D tentatively TRBD1 (5 bases). The CDR3 has 13 amino acids. Germline-derived CDR1 and CDR2 are MNHEY and SVGEGT. V lost 5 bases, J lost 6 bases, and 13 bases lay in between.

This sequence joins TRBV19 and TRBJ1-5; no clear D. CDR1 is LNHDA and CDR2 is SQIVND in the germline V gene (reference sequence). The CDR3 length is 17 residues. Trimming removed 0 bases at V and 1 base at J, with 13 bases between. CDR3 region: CASSIDPRGRSNQPQHF. CDR3 sequence (DNA): TGTGCCAGTAGTATAGATCCCCGGGGTCGCAGCAATCAGCCCCAGCATTTT.

This clone was observed a handful of times. This sequence joins TRBV2 and TRBJ1-2; TRBD1 agrees at 7 bases. The ends lost 6 bases at V and 4 bases at J; junction bases unmatched: 5. Germline loops: CDR1 SNHLY, CDR2 FYNNEI. The CDR3 covers 13 residues. The CDR3 DNA follows: TGTGCCAGCAGGCAACAGGGGATCTATGGCTACACCTTC. It encodes CASRQQGIYGYTF.

The gene calls are TRBV29-1 and TRBJ1-2; tentative D call: TRBD1 (5 bases). V was cut by 7 bases and J by 1 base, with 28 bases left in between. The length of the CDR3 is 18 residues. Per the germline V gene, CDR1 is SQVTM and CDR2 is ANQGSEA. CDR3: CSAHVLGGKVGDNYGYTF. CDR3 sequence (DNA): TGCAGCGCCCACGTCCTTGGAGGGAAAGTAGGGGATAACTATGGCTACACCTTC.

This clone was detected only once. The rearrangement uses TRBV30 and TRBJ2-7, with a possible D match to TRBD2 (6 bases). There are 15 residues in the CDR3. The germline V gene encodes CDR1 GTSNPN and CDR2 SVGIG (reference sequence). Trimming left V 3 bases short and J 0 bases short, with 15 bases between. As DNA, the CDR3 is TGTGCCTGGAGCCCGAAGGACTACTACTCCTACGAGCAGTACTTC. It translates to CAWSPKDYYSYEQYF.

The rearrangement uses TRBV7-9 and TRBJ2-7, with a possible D match to TRBD1 (8 bases). From germline, CDR1 is SEHNR and CDR2 FQNEAQ (reference sequence). Trimming pared 5 bases from V and 7 bases from J, leaving 18 bases between. The CDR3 length is 14 residues. The CDR3 protein is CASSRQGTTREQYF. The CDR3 DNA sequence: TGTGCCAGCAGCCGACAGGGGACTACGCGAGAGCAGTACTTC. The entire variable domain, with the rest obtained from reference TRBV7-9 and TRBJ2-7, is as follows: DTGVSQNPRHKITKRGQNVTFRCDPISEHNRLYWYRQTLGQGPEFLTYFQNEAQLEKSRLLSDRFSAERPKGSFSTLEIQRTEQGDSAMYLCASSRQGTTREQYFGPGTRLTVT.

This clone was counted only a few times. This chain joins TRBV7-9 and TRBJ1-1, with D possibly TRBD1 on 6 matching bases. The germline V and J ends were trimmed by 5 bases and 1 base, with 11 bases remaining between them. Germline V lookup: CDR1 SEHNR, CDR2 FQNEAQ (reference sequence). The CDR3 runs to 14 residues. The CDR3 is CASSLGHSNTEAFF. DNA for the CDR3: TGTGCCAGCAGCCTGGGACACTCGAACACTGAAGCTTTCTTT.

This clone was seen a single time. This rearrangement joins TRBV2 to TRBJ2-3, with 9 nucleotides matching TRBD2. The CDR3 contains 18 residues. The germline CDR1 and CDR2 sequences are SNHLY and FYNNEI. J gave up 5 bases and V 0 bases, and 12 bases lay outside the gene matches. The CDR3 here is CASSEALRIAGAGDTQYF. As DNA, the CDR3 is TGTGCCAGCAGTGAAGCGCTTCGGATAGCGGGAGCGGGAGATACGCAGTATTTT. The full variable domain, completed using reference TRBV2 and TRBJ2-3, is EPEVTQTPSHQVTQMGQEVILRCVPISNHLYFYWYRQILGQKVEFLVSFYNNEISEKSEIFDDQFSVERPDGSNFTLKIRSTKLEDSAMYFCASSEALRIAGAGDTQYFGPGTRLTVL.